Listed below are T cell receptor beta chains from one sample, sequenced in a study of blood T cell repertoires in COVID-19. Clones were read by immunoSEQ multiplex PCR, and TCRdb kept only the in-frame ones, dropping some. Of about 140,000 clones in the sample, 85% to 90% were seen once. The material sequenced was peripheral blood. These receptors were collected from a woman older than 75 with acute or convalescent COVID-19. Both conserved end residues are part of each CDR3. A D gene is named only where the DNA matches it firmly. The size of a clone is reported for some rows only, either as once, few or many, or as a class for expanded clones.

>TRBV18|.|TRBJ2-5|.
CASSPNPYGTQYF
TGTGCCAGCTCCCCTAACCCGTACGGGACCCAGTACTTC
>TRBV19|once|TRBJ2-7|TRBD2
CASRYGASGDVYEQYF
TGTGCCAGTAGGTATGGGGCTAGCGGGGACGTTTACGAGCAGTACTTC
>TRBV7-2|.|TRBJ2-3|.
CASTLDYTDTQYF
TGTGCCAGCACCTTGGACTACACAGATACGCAGTATTTT
>TRBV20-1|.|TRBJ1-1|.
CSASRIPQQDTEAFF
TGCAGTGCCAGTCGAATCCCCCAGCAGGACACTGAAGCTTTCTTT
>TRBV5-1|.|TRBJ1-2|.
CASSEDSLHYGYTF
TGCGCCAGCAGCGAGGACAGTCTTCACTATGGCTACACCTTC
>TRBV5-4|.|TRBJ2-2|.
CASSSAGTGELFF
TGTGCCAGCAGCTCAGCCGGGACCGGGGAGCTGTTTTTT
>TRBV3-1/TRBV3-2|.|TRBJ1-6|TRBD1
CASSQEKTGVNSPLHF
TGTGCCAGCAGCCAAGAAAAGACAGGGGTTAATTCACCCCTCCACTTT
>TRBV6-5|once|TRBJ1-2|.
CASSSGRGGSGYTF
TGTGCCAGCAGCTCCGGCCGTGGGGGGAGCGGCTACACCTTC
>TRBV19|few|TRBJ2-5|TRBD2
CASSIASGDFQYF
TGTGCCAGTAGTATTGCTAGCGGGGATTTCCAGTACTTC
>TRBV12-3/TRBV12-4|.|TRBJ2-7|.
CASSLRGEQYF
TGTGCCAGCAGTTTAAGGGGGGAGCAGTACTTC
>TRBV5-1|.|TRBJ2-2|TRBD2
CASSWEGRTGELFF
TGCGCCAGCAGCTGGGAGGGGAGGACCGGGGAGCTGTTTTTT